This TCR beta chain was documented in a study of T cell changes during pregnancy in multiple sclerosis. This CDR3 is 11 amino acids long. V lost 6 bases to trimming and J lost 3 bases, with 6 bases between them. Germline assignment: CDR1 SNHLY and CDR2 FYNNEI. The protocol was immunoSEQ multiplex PCR, while the TCRdb copy is restricted to in-frame clones and leaves out a portion. The sample shows around 43,000 clones, 89% of them seen only once. Specimen: CD4+ T cells from peripheral blood mononuclear cells, collected in the first trimester of pregnancy. The rearrangement uses TRBV2 and TRBJ2-7; D unclear. The sequence came from a female donor with multiple sclerosis, enrolled in a pregnancy study. CDR3 DNA: TGTGCCAGCAGCCCCGGCTACGAGCAGTACTTC. Encoded protein: CASSPGYEQYF.